The 20 T cell receptor beta chains below were found in one sample sequenced in a study of early T cells in non-severe SARS-CoV-2 infection. Each CDR3 protein gets one entry after TCRdb re-called the 5' RACE reads with MiXCR. The table includes some 57,000 distinct CDR3 sequences, around 6% detected once. Sequences were obtained from whole blood. The receptors stem from an adult who was a healthcare worker with PCR-confirmed SARS-CoV-2 infection or an uninfected control (not recorded which).

Ten or more counts support this clonotype. CDR3 sequence reads: CASSYFGQGRGGYTF. CDR3 in DNA: TGTGCCAGCAGTTATTTCGGACAGGGTCGGGGTGGCTACACCTTC. The rearrangement joins TRBV12-3 or TRBV12-4 to TRBJ1-2; 8 bases are shared with TRBD1. The CDR3 totals 15 residues. The V segment lost 4 bases and the J segment 7 bases; nucleotides outside the gene matches: 11.

Worth noting for this clonotype: One end of the junction varies from germline; a read error may be responsible. As DNA, the CDR3 is TGTGCCGGCAGTGAACAGGGCAGGAAAGACTATGGCTACACCTTC. Translating it yields CAGSEQGRKDYGYTF. This rearrangement joins TRBV7-8 to TRBJ1-2; possible D gene TRBD1, 6 bases. Germline lookup yields CDR1 SGHVS and CDR2 FQNEAQ. This CDR3 is 15 amino acids long. The full variable domain, in which reference TRBV7-8 and TRBJ1-2 provide the parts outside the CDR3, is GAGVSQSPRYKVAKRGQDVALRCDPISGHVSLFWYQQALGQGPEFLTYFQNEAQLDKSGLPSDRFFAERPEGSVSTLKIQRTQQEDSAVYLCAGSEQGRKDYGYTFGSGTRLTVV.

There are many counts of this clonotype. This chain joins TRBV27 and TRBJ1-1; D not certain. This CDR3 is 13 amino acids long. V gave up 3 bases and J gave up 8 bases, with 13 bases separating them. Germline loops: CDR1 MNHEY, CDR2 SMNVEV (reference sequence). The CDR3 DNA follows: TGTGCCAGCAGTTTTGCAGGTCCGGAAGAAGCTTTCTTT. This codes for CASSFAGPEEAFF.

This clonotype has at least ten counts. The rearrangement links TRBV25-1 to TRBJ1-1, with D possibly being TRBD1 (6 bases). From germline, CDR1 is MGHDK and CDR2 SYGVNS. This CDR3 contains 12 residues. With 8 bases removed from V and 6 bases from J, the gap between germline ends came to 13 bases. As DNA, the CDR3 is TGTGCCAGCCCGAAGGGGGACGCTGAAGCTTTCTTT. This codes for CASPKGDAEAFF. The whole variable domain, remainder taken from reference TRBV25-1 and TRBJ1-1, is EADIYQTPRYLVIGTGKKITLECSQTMGHDKMYWYQQDPGMELHLIHYSYGVNSTEKGDLSSESTVSRIRTEHFPLTLESARPSHTSQYLCASPKGDAEAFFGQGTRLTVV.

The CDR3 DNA follows: TGTGCCAGCGGGAAGGGGCAGGGAAACAATGAGCAGTTCTTC. It codes for CASGKGQGNNEQFF. The chain has TRBV2 and TRBJ2-1; TRBD1 is a possible D gene (5 bases). Trimming took 8 bases from V and 5 from J, leaving 16 bases between them. Germline V CDR1 and CDR2: SNHLY, FYNNEI. This CDR3 has 14 amino acids.

This chain connects TRBV18 to TRBJ1-3; D gene unclear. This CDR3 is 18 amino acids long. Trimming shortened V by 1 base and J by 2 bases, and 18 bases separated the two germline ends. Germline V gives CDR1 KGHSH, CDR2 LQKENI. For the CDR3, the DNA is TGTGCCAGCTCACCACTAGGGTCCGGCTCCTTTCCTGGAAACACCATATATTTT. It specifies CASSPLGSGSFPGNTIYF.

This clonotype appeared many times. This chain links TRBV30 with TRBJ2-3; 11 nucleotides align to TRBD2. Germline CDR1 is GTSNPN and CDR2 is SVGIG (reference sequence). CDR3 size: 14 residues. J was trimmed by 4 bases and V by 5 bases; bases with no gene match: 5. CDR3 sequence reads: CAWVAGGPSDTQYF. In DNA, the CDR3 is TGTGCCTGGGTAGCGGGAGGGCCCTCAGATACGCAGTATTTT.

CDR3 in DNA: TGTGCCACCAGCAGTGCTCGGAGGACTGAAGCTTTCTTT. As protein: CATSSARRTEAFF. The V call is TRBV15, the J call TRBJ1-1, with no clear D. The germline V and J ends were trimmed by 3 bases and 5 bases, with 10 bases remaining between them. This CDR3 has 13 amino acids. Germline CDR1 and CDR2: LNHNV and YYDKDF (reference sequence).

This clonotype was detected ten times or more. J is TRBJ1-2 and V is TRBV27; no clear D gene. There are 14 residues in the CDR3. With 2 bases removed from V and 8 bases from J, the gap between germline ends came to 15 bases. Germline V lookup: CDR1 MNHEY, CDR2 SMNVEV (reference sequence). CDR3 sequence reads: CASSLSAGREGYTF. The CDR3 bases are TGTGCCAGCAGTTTAAGTGCAGGTCGGGAGGGCTACACCTTC.

This clonotype was found many times. CDR3 sequence: CATSREWRDQHF. The CDR3 DNA reads TGTGCCACCAGCAGAGAATGGAGGGACCAGCATTTT. This chain uses TRBV15 with TRBJ1-5, with D hard to call. Germline V CDR1 and CDR2: LNHNV, YYDKDF (reference sequence). The V end was cut by 0 bases, the J end by 12 bases, with 9 bases between. CDR3 length: 12 residues.

The V and J genes are TRBV5-1 and TRBJ1-1; tentative D call: TRBD1 (6 bases). Germline V lookup: CDR1 SGHRS, CDR2 YFSETQ. V was cut by 4 bases and J by 2 bases, with 12 bases left in between. This CDR3 region has 14 residues. CDR3 region: CASSTGTGNTEAFF. DNA of the CDR3: TGCGCCAGCAGCACAGGGACGGGTAACACTGAAGCTTTCTTT.

This clonotype was recorded many times. The V gene is TRBV7-8, the J gene TRBJ2-3; D uncertain. Germline V lookup: CDR1 SGHVS, CDR2 FQNEAQ. Trimming shortened V by 4 bases and J by 2 bases, and 4 bases separated the two germline ends. This CDR3 comprises 12 residues. Written as DNA, the CDR3 is TGTGCCAGCAGCTCCATCACAGATACGCAGTATTTT. Its protein product is CASSSITDTQYF.

The gene calls are TRBV5-1 and TRBJ2-1; the D gene could be TRBD1 or TRBD2 (5 bases each). The CDR3 is 14 amino acids. From germline, CDR1 is SGHRS and CDR2 YFSETQ. Trimming stripped 4 bases from V and 10 bases from J, with 18 bases between. The CDR3 bases are TGCGCCAGCAGCCTTGGGGGACCGCCACTGGAGCAGTTCTTC. This encodes CASSLGGPPLEQFF.

CDR3 sequence (DNA): TGTGCCAGCAGCTTAGAGAACAGGGTGAGCGAGCAGTACTTC. Translation gives CASSLENRVSEQYF. V gene TRBV7-6 combines with J gene TRBJ2-7, with a possible D match to TRBD1 (6 bases). There are 14 residues in the CDR3. The germline V and J ends were trimmed by 1 base and 6 bases, with 13 bases remaining between them. Germline assignment: CDR1 SGHVS and CDR2 FNYEAQ. Supplemented by reference TRBV7-6 and TRBJ2-7, the full variable domain reads GAGVSQSPRYKVTKRGQDVALRCDPISGHVSLYWYRQALGQGPEFLTYFNYEAQQDKSGLPNDRFSAERPEGSISTLTIQRTEQRDSAMYRCASSLENRVSEQYFGPGTRLTVT.

This clonotype was detected only a few times. The rearrangement joins TRBV6-6 to TRBJ2-3, with D possibly TRBD2 on 6 matching bases. Germline V gene data show CDR1 as MNHNY and CDR2 as SVGAGI (reference sequence). The CDR3 is 17 residues long. The V and J ends lost 3 bases and 2 bases respectively, with 18 bases between them. CDR3 bases: TGTGCCAGCAGTTATGCCTCCCGGGGGTTATACACAGATACGCAGTATTTT. Its translation: CASSYASRGLYTDTQYF.

This clonotype was detected ten times or more. The CDR3 sequence is CASKGGSLGNEQFF. The CDR3 region has the DNA TGTGCCAGCAAGGGGGGGAGCCTCGGCAATGAGCAGTTCTTC. The J gene is TRBJ2-1, the V gene TRBV7-6, with D maybe TRBD2 (7 bases). CDR1 SGHVS and CDR2 FNYEAQ come from the germline V gene. This CDR3 spans 14 amino acids. The V and J ends lost 7 bases and 6 bases respectively, with 16 bases between them.

This clonotype was seen more than once but under ten times. The chain is built from TRBV6-5 and TRBJ2-3, with TRBD2 identical over 7 bases. The germline V gene encodes CDR1 MNHEY and CDR2 SVGAGI. The CDR3 runs 16 residues. Unmatched junction bases numbered 10, after V lost 5 bases and J lost 2 bases. The DNA of the CDR3 is TGTGCCAGCAGTAGTTCGGGACTATCAGACACAGATACGCAGTATTTT. This encodes CASSSSGLSDTDTQYF.

This clonotype showed up many times. V usage is TRBV20-1 and J usage is TRBJ2-7; 10 positions agree with TRBD2. Trimming removed 6 bases from V and 3 bases from J; junction bases left unmatched: 8. This CDR3 has 14 amino acids. Germline V gene data show CDR1 as DFQATT and CDR2 as SNEGSKA (reference sequence). Here the CDR3 DNA reads TGCAGTGCGTCACTAGCGGGAAGTTTCTACGAGCAGTACTTC. This codes for CSASLAGSFYEQYF.

This clonotype was counted many times. The gene calls are TRBV12-3 or TRBV12-4 and TRBJ2-1, with 8 bases fitting TRBD2. V shed 3 bases and J 10 bases; nucleotides not matched to a gene: 11. This CDR3 region has 15 residues. CDR3 in amino acids: CASSLSSGREREQFF. CDR3 nucleotides: TGTGCCAGCAGTTTGTCTAGCGGGCGGGAAAGGGAGCAGTTCTTC.

V and J are TRBV6-2 or TRBV6-3 and TRBJ2-7; D may be TRBD1 (5 bases). The CDR3 contains 13 residues. V lost 6 bases, J lost 3 bases, and 12 bases lay in between. Per germline, CDR1 MNHEY and CDR2 SVGEGT. In DNA form, the CDR3 reads TGTGCCAGCAGCATGGACACGGTCTACGAGCAGTACTTC. It encodes CASSMDTVYEQYF.